One sample yielded the 23 T cell receptor beta chains listed below, sequenced in a study of blood T cell repertoires in COVID-19. Sequencing was performed with immunoSEQ multiplex PCR; in TCRdb, only in-frame clones are kept and a portion is missing. There are 210,000 or so clones in the sample; around 80% occur only once, and approximately 8% lies in the top ten. The specimen was peripheral blood. The receptors derive from a woman older than 75 with COVID-19, enrolled during active disease.

The chain recombines TRBV28 with TRBJ2-6, with D perhaps matching TRBD1 (6 bases). Germline V CDR1 and CDR2: MDHEN, SYDVKM. The CDR3 spans 18 residues. The V end lost 5 bases, the J end lost 0 bases, and 17 bases lay between the germline ends. The CDR3 nucleotides read TGTGCCAGCAGTCCACCACCACAGGGTTACTCTGGGGCCAACGTCCTGACTTTC. It encodes CASSPPPQGYSGANVLTF.

The gene calls are TRBV7-3 and TRBJ2-3; 7 positions match TRBD1. Trimming at V came to 6 bases and at J to 1 base, leaving 10 bases not matched to a gene. The CDR3 sequence is 16 residues long. CDR1 is SGHTA and CDR2 is FQGTGA in the germline V gene. The CDR3 sequence: CASSLQQGMGTDTQYF. The CDR3 DNA reads as TGTGCCAGCAGTTTACAACAGGGGATGGGCACAGATACGCAGTATTTT.

This clone has ten or more counts. This chain uses TRBV5-1 with TRBJ2-7; 7 nucleotides match TRBD2. The V gene's germline CDR1 is SGHRS and CDR2 YFSETQ. V was clipped by 0 bases and J by 5 bases; unmatched bases: 5. This CDR3 region has 14 residues. CDR3 in amino acids: CASSLDSSGDEQYF. CDR3 nucleotides: TGCGCCAGCAGCTTGGATTCTAGCGGAGACGAGCAGTACTTC.

This clone was seen only a few times. The chain is built from TRBV27 and TRBJ1-1, with 12 bases aligning to TRBD1. J gave up 11 bases and V 3 bases, and 7 bases lay outside the gene matches. The CDR3 spans 14 residues. Germline V gene sequence: CDR1 MNHEY, CDR2 SMNVEV (reference sequence). The CDR3 nucleotides read TGTGCCAGCAGTTTCGGGACAGGGGGCCTTCTGGCTTTCTTT. It translates to CASSFGTGGLLAFF.

As concerns this clone: One end of the junction is discordant with germline, which a read error may explain. The chain has TRBV10-2 and TRBJ2-2; 8 positions match TRBD2. Germline V lookup: CDR1 WSHSY, CDR2 SAAADI. This CDR3 has 14 residues. The CDR3 DNA follows: TGCGCCAGCCGTGATAGCGGGGTCACCGGGGAGCTGTTTTTT. It encodes CASRDSGVTGELFF.

The gene calls are TRBV2 and TRBJ2-3, with 11 bases that match TRBD2. The V gene end was trimmed by 5 bases and the J gene end by 4 bases; junction bases not matched to a gene: 5. Germline CDR1 reads SNHLY; CDR2 reads FYNNEI. This CDR3 region has 15 residues. CDR3 residues: CASSLLAGGPDTQYF. The DNA of the CDR3 is TGTGCCAGCAGTCTCCTAGCGGGGGGCCCAGATACGCAGTATTTT. Looking up the rest from reference TRBV2 and TRBJ2-3 gives the full variable domain: EPEVTQTPSHQVTQMGQEVILRCVPISNHLYFYWYRQILGQKVEFLVSFYNNEISEKSEIFDDQFSVERPDGSNFTLKIRSTKLEDSAMYFCASSLLAGGPDTQYFGPGTRLTVL.

V and J are TRBV6-5 and TRBJ2-7; TRBD2 matches 7 bases. This CDR3 contains 14 residues. Germline-derived CDR1 and CDR2 are MNHEY and SVGAGI. V lost 6 bases and J lost 1; bases outside the gene matches: 6. CDR3 coding DNA: TGTGCCAGCAGCCAGGGCGGGAGATCCTACGAGCAGTACTTC. Its protein is CASSQGGRSYEQYF.

The chain couples TRBV11-2 to TRBJ2-7; 11 bases map to TRBD2. V lost 5 bases to trimming and J lost 5 bases; unmatched junction nucleotides: 8. This CDR3 comprises 15 residues. Germline-derived CDR1 and CDR2 are SGHAT and FQNNGV. The CDR3 DNA reads TGTGCCAGCAGCACTGTAGCGGGGGGGAGGAACGAGCAGTACTTC. It codes for CASSTVAGGRNEQYF.

This clone appeared once. V usage is TRBV12-3 or TRBV12-4 and J usage is TRBJ2-7; 7 bases are shared with TRBD1. The CDR3 loop spans 11 amino acids. The ends lost 6 bases at V and 6 bases at J; junction bases unmatched: 2. CDR3: CASSTGAEQYF. For the CDR3, the DNA is TGTGCCAGCAGCACAGGGGCCGAGCAGTACTTC.

This clone was seen only a few times. This chain links TRBV9 with TRBJ1-3; D gene uncertain. V was shortened by 0 bases and J by 0 bases, with 10 bases between the two germline ends. CDR3 length equals 16 residues. Germline loops: CDR1 SGDLS, CDR2 YYNGEE. The CDR3 DNA follows: TGTGCCAGCAGCGTAGACTGGGCAGACTCTGGAAACACCATATATTTT. As protein: CASSVDWADSGNTIYF.

The CDR3 spells CASSLGAGVGTDTQYF. In DNA form, the CDR3 reads TGTGCCAGCAGCTTAGGAGCGGGAGTGGGTACAGATACGCAGTATTTT. The chain couples TRBV7-6 to TRBJ2-3; 8 positions agree with TRBD2. Germline CDR1 SGHVS, CDR2 FNYEAQ. The CDR3 covers 16 residues. The V gene end was trimmed by 1 base and the J gene end by 3 bases; junction bases not matched to a gene: 6.

V and J are TRBV7-2 and TRBJ1-4; no firm D call. CDR1 is SGHTA, CDR2 FQGNSA, per germline. The CDR3 has 14 amino acids. V lost 2 bases and J lost 4, with 8 bases in between. CDR3 nucleotide sequence: TGTGCCAGCAGCTTATACAACAGTAATGAAAAACTGTTTTTT. The encoded protein is CASSLYNSNEKLFF.

Details on this clone: Additional DNA sequences in this sample encode the identical CDR3. The gene calls are TRBV5-1 and TRBJ2-5, with TRBD1 matching 8 bases. The CDR3 runs 13 residues. CDR1 and CDR2 from the germline V gene are SGHRS and YFSETQ. Trimming at V came to 5 bases and at J to 3 bases, leaving 3 bases not matched to a gene. The DNA of the CDR3 is TGCGCCAGCAGTCCGGACAGGGAAGAGACCCAGTACTTC. Protein product: CASSPDREETQYF.

The CDR3 sequence is CASSAPPGRDLSPLHF. The CDR3 nucleotides read TGTGCCAGCAGTGCGCCCCCGGGGAGGGATCTTTCACCCCTCCACTTT. This chain connects TRBV2 to TRBJ1-6; no reliable D call. The length of the CDR3 is 16 residues. CDR1 is SNHLY, CDR2 FYNNEI, per germline. V was trimmed by 4 bases and J by 9 bases, leaving 19 bases between them. The full variable domain, with the rest looked up from reference TRBV2 and TRBJ1-6, is EPEVTQTPSHQVTQMGQEVILRCVPISNHLYFYWYRQILGQKVEFLVSFYNNEISEKSEIFDDQFSVERPDGSNFTLKIRSTKLEDSAMYFCASSAPPGRDLSPLHFGNGTRLTVT.

The chain has TRBV6-1 and TRBJ2-5; 10 bases align to TRBD1. Germline loops: CDR1 MNHNS, CDR2 SASEGT. J gave up 4 bases and V 0 bases, and 5 bases lay outside the gene matches. This CDR3 region has 16 residues. The CDR3 reads CASSEALRTGGETQYF. The DNA of the CDR3 is TGTGCCAGCAGTGAAGCTTTAAGGACAGGGGGAGAGACCCAGTACTTC.

The V gene is TRBV6-1, the J gene TRBJ1-5, with 8 bases matching TRBD1. Per the germline V gene, CDR1 is MNHNS and CDR2 is SASEGT. This CDR3 is built from 17 residues. Trimming at V came to 3 bases and at J to 4 bases, leaving 11 bases not matched to a gene. The CDR3 protein is CASSERQGTQGNQPQHF. The DNA for the CDR3 is TGTGCCAGCAGTGAGAGACAGGGGACTCAGGGGAATCAGCCCCAGCATTTT.

The chain uses TRBV7-8 and TRBJ1-2; 9 nucleotides line up with TRBD1. V was clipped by 4 bases and J by 2 bases; unmatched bases: 2. The germline gives CDR1 SGHVS, CDR2 FQNEAQ. This CDR3 region has 14 residues. The CDR3: CASSSGTGNYGYTF. The CDR3, as DNA: TGTGCCAGCAGCTCCGGGACAGGGAACTATGGCTACACCTTC.

The J gene is TRBJ1-3, the V gene TRBV6-5; D remains unclear. This CDR3 is built from 14 residues. Germline V gene lookup returns CDR1 MNHEY and CDR2 SVGAGI. With 7 bases removed from V and 0 bases from J, the gap between germline ends came to 10 bases. The CDR3 DNA reads as TGTGCCAGCACTTCTTCGGTCTCTGGAAACACCATATATTTT. It specifies CASTSSVSGNTIYF.

The J gene is TRBJ2-5, the V gene TRBV15, with 8 nucleotides matching TRBD1. The CDR3 is made up of 13 amino acids. CDR1 LNHNV and CDR2 YYDKDF come from the germline V gene (reference sequence). The V gene end was trimmed by 9 bases and the J gene end by 2 bases; junction bases not matched to a gene: 5. The CDR3, as DNA: TGTGCCACGGCAACAGGGGGTCAAGAGACCCAGTACTTC. Translation gives CATATGGQETQYF.

The chain uses TRBV3-1 (or the pseudogene TRBV3-2) and TRBJ1-4; no definite D call. V was clipped by 4 bases and J by 7 bases, with 13 bases between them. The CDR3 sequence is 14 residues long. CDR1 and CDR2 from the germline V gene are LGHDT and YNNKEL (reference sequence). The CDR3 DNA follows: TGTGCCAGCAGCCCCACTGTTCGGTCTGAAAAACTGTTTTTT. This translates into CASSPTVRSEKLFF.

V and J are TRBV3-1 (or the pseudogene TRBV3-2) and TRBJ1-1; D perhaps matches TRBD1 (5 bases). The CDR3 sequence is 15 residues long. The V and J ends lost 6 bases and 1 base respectively, with 15 bases between them. Germline CDR1 and CDR2: LGHDT and YNNKEL (reference sequence). CDR3 loop: CASRVWGGRNTEAFF. The CDR3, as DNA: TGTGCCAGCAGGGTATGGGGGGGAAGGAACACTGAAGCTTTCTTT.

The gene calls are TRBV3-1 (or the pseudogene TRBV3-2) and TRBJ1-3; TRBD1 might be the D (6 bases). The germline CDR1 and CDR2 sequences are LGHDT and YNNKEL (reference sequence). Trimming cost V 2 bases and J 4 bases, with 9 bases left between them. This CDR3 spans 14 amino acids. CDR3 DNA: TGTGCCAGCAGCCAAAAAGGGGGAGGAAACACCATATATTTT. It is translated as CASSQKGGGNTIYF.

The chain combines TRBV9 with TRBJ1-5; D not certain. Trimming took off 0 bases at V and 7 bases at J, with 11 bases between the two ends. The CDR3 loop spans 14 amino acids. Per germline, CDR1 SGDLS and CDR2 YYNGEE. The CDR3 reads CASSVDADGQPQHF. The CDR3 DNA sequence: TGTGCCAGCAGCGTAGATGCCGACGGGCAGCCCCAGCATTTT.